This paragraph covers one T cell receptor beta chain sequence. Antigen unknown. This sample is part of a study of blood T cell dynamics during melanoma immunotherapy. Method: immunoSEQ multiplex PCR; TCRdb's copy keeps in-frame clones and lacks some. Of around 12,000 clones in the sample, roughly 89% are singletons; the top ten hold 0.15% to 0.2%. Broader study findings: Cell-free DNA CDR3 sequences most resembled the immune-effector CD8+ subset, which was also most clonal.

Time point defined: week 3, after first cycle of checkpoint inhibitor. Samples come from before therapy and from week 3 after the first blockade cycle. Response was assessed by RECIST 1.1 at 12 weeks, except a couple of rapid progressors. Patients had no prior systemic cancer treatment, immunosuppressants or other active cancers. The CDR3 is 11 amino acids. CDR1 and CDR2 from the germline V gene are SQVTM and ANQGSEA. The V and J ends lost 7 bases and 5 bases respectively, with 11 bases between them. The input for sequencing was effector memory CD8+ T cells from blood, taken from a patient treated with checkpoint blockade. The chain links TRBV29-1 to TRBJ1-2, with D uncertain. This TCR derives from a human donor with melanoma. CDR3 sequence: CSAARDYGYTF. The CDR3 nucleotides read TGCAGCGCCGCCCGGGATTATGGCTACACCTTC.